This passage covers 3 T cell receptor beta chains from one sample sequenced in a study of T cell repertoires in ileal Crohn's disease. The table came from immunoSEQ multiplex PCR; TCRdb's copy has only in-frame clones and leaves some out. The sample holds about 16,000 clones, approximately 86% seen once. The material sequenced was ileal tissue. These receptors all stem from an adult with Crohn's disease.

The rearrangement links TRBV20-1 to TRBJ1-1; 9 bases line up with TRBD1. This CDR3 spans 11 amino acids. V lost 6 bases and J lost 6; bases outside the gene matches: 2. Germline V CDR1 and CDR2: DFQATT, SNEGSKA (reference sequence). The CDR3 coding sequence is TGCAGTGCAACAGGGGGCTCTGAAGCTTTCTTT. Its protein is CSATGGSEAFF.

This clone appeared a single time. This sample includes further DNA sequences coding for the same CDR3. The V gene is TRBV27, the J gene TRBJ1-2; 10 bases are shared with TRBD1. The germline CDR1 and CDR2 sequences are MNHEY and SMNVEV (reference sequence). Trimming cost V 3 bases and J 5 bases; bases outside gene matches: 3. CDR3 length: 14 residues. The CDR3 nucleotides are TGTGCCAGCAGTTTCGGACAGGGGGTTTATGGCTACACCTTC. Amino acids: CASSFGQGVYGYTF.

This chain links TRBV5-1 with TRBJ2-3; a weak D match, TRBD2 (6 bases). V lost 4 bases and J 0 bases, leaving 21 bases between the germline ends. Germline values: CDR1 SGHRS, CDR2 YFSETQ. The CDR3 has 18 residues. This CDR3 reads CASSRTLGTQKSTDTQYF. CDR3 DNA sequence: TGCGCCAGCAGCAGGACCTTAGGGACTCAAAAAAGCACAGATACGCAGTATTTT.